The sequence of this T cell receptor (beta chain) was determined in a study of blood T cell repertoires in COVID-19 (dated by TCRdb to the early 2020s). Looking at the study overall: Samples from collaborators originated in the United States, Italy and Spain and spanned both the acute and convalescent phases of COVID-19. The material from the prospective study consisted of cDNA or gDNA derived from T cells, B-cell-depleted T cells, or PBMCs. Subjects who had been exposed to COVID-19, were actively infected with it, or had recovered from it provided the deeply sampled blood TCRbeta repertoires that made up the dataset. The repertoires were made available in a free public database intended to serve as a resource for research on the immune response to SARS-CoV-2. The samples were drawn from the first 160 participants of the ongoing ImmuneRACE study and from 1,254 subjects provided by 6 global collaborators. The sample metadata nearly always contained a de-identified subject ID, COVID-19 status, age in years and sex. Where available, HLA class I and class II types were taken from metadata supplied by the sample provider and were not determined by assay-based typing.

Worth noting for this clone: Its antigen remains undetermined. Within one base of it there is no much larger clone, and no base qualities were kept.

Paper-wide results and their limitations: The quantity of clinical and demographic metadata differed by source and by participant and was supplied without curation.

V is shortened by 2 bases, J by 3 bases, and the region joining them spans 11 bases. The CDR3, from cysteine to phenylalanine, totals 14 residues. The retained sequence is limited to the CDR3, 42 bases, with the frame set at the first base. The germline V gene encodes CDR1 LGHDT and CDR2 YNNKEL (reference sequence). Each collaborating institution followed its own protocols to collect whole blood in K2EDTA tubes. For TCRbeta analysis, collaborators shipped samples in one of three forms: frozen whole blood, isolated PBMCs, or DNA extracted from either of those sample types. TCRbeta CDR3 regions were amplified from genomic DNA by means of the immunoSEQ Assay, a bias-controlled multiplex PCR. Per the original workflow: The number of nucleated cells in each sample was estimated by amplification of reference gene primers within the assay. Sequence reads were collapsed and filtered to measure the absolute abundance of every unique TCRbeta CDR3 rearrangement. For each sample, productive Simpson clonality was calculated as the square root of Simpson's diversity index over productive rearrangements. In TCRdb, the immuneACCESS table is reduced to in-frame sequences with V and J assigned. These tables do not hold every clone; where another copy was compared, an unresolved V gene accounts for under half, and the others remain unexplained. V, J and clone size are taken as reported in that table, and D and trimming were inferred from the DNA itself. This sample has tens of thousands of clones in its table, and about 83% of those were observed once. The ten biggest clones cover over 40% of the sample.

The sample was peripheral blood. The sequence was collected from a man older than 75 with acute or convalescent COVID-19. The chain was built from TRBV3-1 (or the pseudogene TRBV3-2) and TRBJ2-7, with a tentative D gene TRBD1 over 6 matching bases. CDR3 region: CASSQPGHVYEQYF. In nucleotides, the sequence is TGTGCCAGCAGCCAACCGGGACATGTCTACGAGCAGTACTTC.